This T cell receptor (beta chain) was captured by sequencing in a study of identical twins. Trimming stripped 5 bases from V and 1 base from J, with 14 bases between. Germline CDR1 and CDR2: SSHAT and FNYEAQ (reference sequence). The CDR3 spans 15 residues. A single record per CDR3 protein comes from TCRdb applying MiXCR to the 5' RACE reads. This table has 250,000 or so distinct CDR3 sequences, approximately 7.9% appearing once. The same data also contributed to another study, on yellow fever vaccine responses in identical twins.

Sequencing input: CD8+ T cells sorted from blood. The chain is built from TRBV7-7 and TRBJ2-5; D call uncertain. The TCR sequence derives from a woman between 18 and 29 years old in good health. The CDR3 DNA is TGTGCCAGCAGCGATACTAAAGGGATCCAAGAGACCCAGTACTTC. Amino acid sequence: CASSDTKGIQETQYF.